Listed below are T cell receptor beta chains from one sample, sequenced in a study of T cell responses to AZD1222 COVID-19 vaccine. TCRdb keeps only in-frame clones here, not all; method: immunoSEQ multiplex PCR. The sample gives more than 95,000 clones, 86% of which show up once; 15% to 20% is in the top ten. The sequencing used peripheral blood, collected 28 days after the second AZD1222 dose. The receptors originated from an adult who received the AZD1222 COVID-19 vaccine. Each CDR3 is given with its conserved first and last residue. D genes are given only for firm matches. Clone size appears in some rows only: once, few, many, or a class for an expanded clone.

cdr3_aa,cdr3_nt,j_call,clone_size,v_call,d_call
CASSQGPIGGSRDEQFF,TGTGCCAGCAGCCAAGGCCCGATAGGGGGGAGTCGCGATGAGCAGTTCTTC,TRBJ2-1,.,TRBV3-1/TRBV3-2,.
CASSLEQESNEQFF,TGTGCCAGCAGCTTGGAACAGGAGAGCAATGAGCAGTTCTTC,TRBJ2-1,.,TRBV5-6,.
CASSSQGGNTIYF,TGTGCCAGCAGTTCTCAGGGGGGAAACACCATATATTTT,TRBJ1-3,.,TRBV27,.
CSVERTLGNYGYTF,TGCAGCGTTGAAAGGACGCTAGGGAACTATGGCTACACCTTC,TRBJ1-2,.,TRBV29-1,.
CASSDPGTSGDSYEQYF,TGTGCCAGCAGTGACCCGGGGACTAGCGGGGATTCCTACGAGCAGTACTTC,TRBJ2-7,.,TRBV2,TRBD2
CASSPGGTSFYEQYF,TGTGCCAGTAGTCCAGGTGGGACTAGCTTCTACGAGCAGTACTTC,TRBJ2-7,.,TRBV19,TRBD2
CASSMGQVGPTEAFF,TGTGCCAGCAGCATGGGACAGGTGGGGCCCACTGAAGCTTTCTTT,TRBJ1-1,.,TRBV5-4,TRBD1
CSASGVLEQYF,TGCAGTGCTAGTGGGGTGCTCGAGCAGTACTTC,TRBJ2-7,.,TRBV20-1,.
CASRETSGRSFF,TGTGCCAGCAGGGAGACTAGCGGGAGGTCGTTCTTC,TRBJ2-1,.,TRBV27,TRBD2
CASFPLPLLDTEAFF,TGTGCCAGCTTCCCTCTCCCCCTCCTGGACACTGAAGCTTTCTTT,TRBJ1-1,.,TRBV27,.
CASSLALFNYGYTF,TGCGCCAGCAGCTTGGCTCTCTTTAACTATGGCTACACCTTC,TRBJ1-2,.,TRBV5-1,.
CASSQGRNYGYTF,TGCGCCAGCAGCCAAGGGCGGAACTATGGCTACACCTTC,TRBJ1-2,.,TRBV4-3,.
CSVDRGPTEAFF,TGCAGCGTTGATAGGGGCCCCACTGAAGCTTTCTTT,TRBJ1-1,.,TRBV29-1,.
CASSAGGTNEKLFF,TGTGCCAGCTCTGCAGGGGGGACTAATGAAAAACTGTTTTTT,TRBJ1-4,.,TRBV18,TRBD1
CASSLGGWGYEQYF,TGTGCCAGCAGCTTAGGTGGCTGGGGCTACGAGCAGTACTTC,TRBJ2-7,.,TRBV7-8,.
CASSIGPGHYGYTF,TGTGCCAGTAGTATAGGTCCAGGGCACTATGGCTACACCTTC,TRBJ1-2,.,TRBV19,.
CASSWGFSSYEQYF,TGTGCCAGCAGCTGGGGCTTTAGCTCCTACGAGCAGTACTTC,TRBJ2-7,.,TRBV7-6,.
CSVEAQRNTEAFF,TGCAGCGTTGAAGCGCAGCGAAACACTGAAGCTTTCTTT,TRBJ1-1,.,TRBV29-1,.
CASSPQGTRGEQFF,TGTGCCAGCAGCCCGCAGGGGACTAGGGGTGAGCAGTTCTTC,TRBJ2-1,.,TRBV11-2,TRBD2
CASSFRGSETQYF,TGCGCCAGCAGCTTCAGGGGATCGGAGACCCAGTACTTC,TRBJ2-5,.,TRBV5-1,.
CSVEYESTGELFF,TGCAGCGTTGAATACGAATCCACCGGGGAGCTGTTTTTT,TRBJ2-2,.,TRBV29-1,.
CASSNTQGMDEKLFF,TGTGCCAGCAGCAACACACAGGGGATGGATGAAAAACTGTTTTTT,TRBJ1-4,.,TRBV7-6,TRBD1
CASSVSWTTYEQYF,TGTGCCAGCAGCGTTAGCTGGACAACCTACGAGCAGTACTTC,TRBJ2-7,once,TRBV9,.
CASSVYTGELFF,TGTGCCAGCAGCGTATACACCGGGGAGCTGTTTTTT,TRBJ2-2,once,TRBV9,.
CASSQDWGAGNTIYF,TGCGCCAGCAGCCAGGATTGGGGGGCTGGAAACACCATATATTTT,TRBJ1-3,.,TRBV4-1,.
CASETGANNSPLHF,TGTGCCAGTGAGACAGGAGCCAATAATTCACCCCTCCACTTT,TRBJ1-6,.,TRBV7-2,.
CASSQDSGNTANEQFF,TGCGCCAGCAGCCAAGATTCTGGAAACACGGCGAATGAGCAGTTCTTC,TRBJ2-1,.,TRBV4-3,.
CASSVGSGGSGTYEQYF,TGTGCCAGCAGCGTAGGTTCCGGCGGGTCAGGAACCTACGAGCAGTACTTC,TRBJ2-7,.,TRBV9,.
CASSIDPGSFGGAFF,TGTGCCAGTAGTATAGATCCGGGCAGTTTTGGCGGAGCTTTCTTT,TRBJ1-1,.,TRBV19,.
CASSRRINQPQHF,TGTGCCAGCAGCCGACGAATCAATCAGCCCCAGCATTTT,TRBJ1-5,once,TRBV3-1/TRBV3-2,.
CASSLDSARIYYEQYF,TGCGCCAGCAGCCTCGACAGCGCCCGGATCTACTACGAGCAGTACTTC,TRBJ2-7,.,TRBV4-1,.
CASSEWNSGTYNEQFF,TGTGCCAGCAGTGAATGGAATAGCGGTACCTACAATGAGCAGTTCTTC,TRBJ2-1,few,TRBV2,.
CASSLSTLSGNTIYF,TGTGCCAGCAGCCTCTCGACACTCTCTGGAAACACCATATATTTT,TRBJ1-3,.,TRBV7-2,.
CASSLVAAGTESSSYEQYF,TGTGCCAGCAGCTTGGTAGCGGCGGGGACAGAAAGCTCCTCCTACGAGCAGTACTTC,TRBJ2-7,.,TRBV5-5,.
CASSYSEGLPYEQYF,TGTGCCAGCAGTTACTCGGAGGGGCTTCCCTACGAGCAGTACTTC,TRBJ2-7,.,TRBV6-5,.
CASSLRTWEGDTQYF,TGTGCCAGCAGCTTGCGGACTTGGGAGGGAGATACGCAGTATTTT,TRBJ2-3,once,TRBV7-2,TRBD2
CASSWASGSSTYEQYF,TGCGCCAGCAGCTGGGCCAGCGGGAGTAGCACCTACGAGCAGTACTTC,TRBJ2-7,.,TRBV5-1,TRBD2
CASSNSGGHYNEQFF,TGTGCCAGCAGTAATAGCGGGGGGCACTACAATGAGCAGTTCTTC,TRBJ2-1,.,TRBV6-1,TRBD2
CASSDLDRAGYEQYF,TGTGCCAGCAGTGATCTGGACAGGGCGGGGTACGAGCAGTACTTC,TRBJ2-7,.,TRBV2,TRBD1
CASSMISADKNIQYF,TGTGCCAGTAGTATGATTAGCGCTGACAAAAACATTCAGTACTTC,TRBJ2-4,medium-sized,TRBV19,.
CSVEDPANYGYTF,TGCAGCGTTGAAGACCCTGCAAACTATGGCTACACCTTC,TRBJ1-2,.,TRBV29-1,.
CASSAPGLAGGNEQFF,TGTGCCAGCAGCGCCCCAGGACTAGCGGGAGGAAATGAGCAGTTCTTC,TRBJ2-1,.,TRBV9,TRBD2
CASSLTRQHQETQYF,TGTGCCAGCAGTTTAACAAGACAGCACCAAGAGACCCAGTACTTC,TRBJ2-5,.,TRBV27,.
CASSSDRYYEQYF,TGTGCCAGCAGCTCTGACAGATACTACGAGCAGTACTTC,TRBJ2-7,.,TRBV11-2,.
CSVVTATDTQYF,TGCAGCGTTGTAACGGCGACAGATACGCAGTATTTT,TRBJ2-3,.,TRBV29-1,.
CASSSSGGLGTQYF,TGTGCCAGCAGCTCTAGCGGGGGGCTGGGGACCCAGTACTTC,TRBJ2-5,.,TRBV5-4,TRBD2
CASSYILDPYNSPLHF,TGTGCCAGCAGTTACATCTTGGACCCCTATAATTCACCCCTCCACTTT,TRBJ1-6,once,TRBV6-5,.
CAINPSGGDYTGELFF,TGTGCCATCAATCCTAGCGGGGGCGACTACACCGGGGAGCTGTTTTTT,TRBJ2-2,.,TRBV10-3,TRBD2